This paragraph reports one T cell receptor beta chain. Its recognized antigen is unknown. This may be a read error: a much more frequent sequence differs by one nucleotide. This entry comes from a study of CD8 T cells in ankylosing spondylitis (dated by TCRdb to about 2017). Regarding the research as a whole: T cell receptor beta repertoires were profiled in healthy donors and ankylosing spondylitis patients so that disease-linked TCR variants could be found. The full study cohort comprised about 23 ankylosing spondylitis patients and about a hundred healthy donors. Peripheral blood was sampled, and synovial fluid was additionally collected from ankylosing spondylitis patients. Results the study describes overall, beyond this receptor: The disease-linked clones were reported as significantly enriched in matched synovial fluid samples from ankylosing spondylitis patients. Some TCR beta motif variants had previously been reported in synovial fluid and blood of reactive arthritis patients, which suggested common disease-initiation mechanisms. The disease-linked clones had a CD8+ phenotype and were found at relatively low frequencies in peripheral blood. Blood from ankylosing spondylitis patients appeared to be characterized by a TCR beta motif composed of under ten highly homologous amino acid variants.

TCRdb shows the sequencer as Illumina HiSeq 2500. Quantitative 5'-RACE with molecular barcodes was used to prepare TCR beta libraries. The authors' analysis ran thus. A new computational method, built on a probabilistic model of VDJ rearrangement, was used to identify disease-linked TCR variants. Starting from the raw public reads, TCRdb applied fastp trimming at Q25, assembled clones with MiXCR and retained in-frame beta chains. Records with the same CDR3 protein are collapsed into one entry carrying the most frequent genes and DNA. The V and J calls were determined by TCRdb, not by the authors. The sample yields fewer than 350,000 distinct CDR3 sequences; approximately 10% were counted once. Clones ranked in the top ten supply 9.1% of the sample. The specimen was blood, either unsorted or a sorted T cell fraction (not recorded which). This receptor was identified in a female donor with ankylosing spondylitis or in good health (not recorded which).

CDR3 reads: CASSPGTSGSRWYEQLF. At the DNA level, the sequence is TGCGCCAGCAGCCCGGGGACTAGCGGGAGTCGGTGGTATGAGCAGCTCTTC. The receptor chain draws on TRBV5-1 and TRBJ2-1; a stretch of 14 junction bases matches TRBD2. Inclusive of the bounding cysteine and phenylalanine, the CDR3 is 17 residues long. Only CDR3 DNA remains: 51 bases, in frame from the first base. CDR1 SGHRS and CDR2 YFSETQ were looked up in the germline V gene.